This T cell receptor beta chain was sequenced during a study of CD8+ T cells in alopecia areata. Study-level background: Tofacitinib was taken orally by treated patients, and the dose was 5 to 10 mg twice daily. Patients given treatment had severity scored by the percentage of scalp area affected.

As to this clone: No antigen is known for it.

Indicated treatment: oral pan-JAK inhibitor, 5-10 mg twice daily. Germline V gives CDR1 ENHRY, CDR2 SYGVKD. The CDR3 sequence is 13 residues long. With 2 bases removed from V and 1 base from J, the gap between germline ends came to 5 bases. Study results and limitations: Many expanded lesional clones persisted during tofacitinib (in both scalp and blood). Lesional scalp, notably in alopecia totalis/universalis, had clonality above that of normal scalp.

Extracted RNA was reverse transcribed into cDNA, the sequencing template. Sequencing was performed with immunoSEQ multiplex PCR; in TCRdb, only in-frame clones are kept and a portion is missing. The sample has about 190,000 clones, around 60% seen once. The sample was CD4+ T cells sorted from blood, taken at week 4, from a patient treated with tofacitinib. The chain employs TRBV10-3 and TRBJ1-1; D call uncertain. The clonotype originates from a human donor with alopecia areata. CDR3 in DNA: TGTGCCATCAGTGAGGAACGGAACACTGAAGCTTTCTTT. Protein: CAISEERNTEAFF.